These T cell receptor beta chains were read from a single sample in a study of blood T cells in healthy people across ages. TCRdb re-analysed the 5' RACE reads in MiXCR, keeping a single row per CDR3 protein. This sample has over 1,300,000 distinct CDR3 sequences, with roughly 59% found just once. Sequenced sample: blood. These TCRs come from a man aged 18 to 29 in good health. Both conserved end residues are part of each CDR3. The D gene is left open where the match is weak. Clone sizes are given selectively: once, few, many, or a class where the clone is expanded.

size	V	J	D	DNA	CDR3
.	TRBV15	TRBJ2-5	.	TGTGCCACCAGCAGATACACAGAGACCCAGTACTTC	CATSRYTETQYF
.	TRBV12-3/TRBV12-4	TRBJ2-5	.	TGTGGCAGCAGACTCCTAGGCGGGGCAGAACAAGAGACCCAGTACTTC	CGSRLLGGAEQETQYF
few	TRBV6-2/TRBV6-3	TRBJ2-1	.	TGTGCCAGCAGTACTAGCACGAGTTACAATGAGCAGTTCTTC	CASSTSTSYNEQFF
.	TRBV5-6	TRBJ2-5	TRBD1	TGTGCCAGCAGCTCGGACAGGGGACCAGCGGAGACCCAGTACTTC	CASSSDRGPAETQYF
.	TRBV10-3	TRBJ2-7	TRBD1	TGTGCCATCGGGACAGGTAACTACGAGCAGTACTTC	CAIGTGNYEQYF
.	TRBV7-2	TRBJ2-1	.	TGTGCCAGCAGCTTAGAGGGCGGACTCCCATATGAGCAGTTCTTC	CASSLEGGLPYEQFF
few	TRBV20-1	TRBJ2-3	.	TGCAGTGCTTGGGCCGTTCCTAGCACAGATACGCAGTATTTT	CSAWAVPSTDTQYF
.	TRBV7-2	TRBJ2-7	.	TGTGCCAGCAGCCCCGGCAGCCTGAGCTCCTACGAGCAGTACTTC	CASSPGSLSSYEQYF
.	TRBV4-1	TRBJ2-7	.	TGCGCCAGCAGCCAAGCGTGGACCTCCGAGCAGTACTTC	CASSQAWTSEQYF
.	TRBV27	TRBJ1-2	.	TGTGCCAGCCGAAATGCTAACTATGGCTACACCTTC	CASRNANYGYTF
.	TRBV4-1	TRBJ1-1	.	TGCGCCAGCAGCCTACGCGGGGGTATGAGTACTGAAGCTTTCTTT	CASSLRGGMSTEAFF
few	TRBV10-3	TRBJ2-1	TRBD1	TGTGCCATCAGTGAATGGGACAGGGACAATGAGCAGTTCTTC	CAISEWDRDNEQFF
.	TRBV29-1	TRBJ1-2	.	TGCAGCGTTGTGGGACCCTCCTTCGGCTACACCTTC	CSVVGPSFGYTF
.	TRBV27	TRBJ2-7	.	TGTGCCAGCAGGTACAGGGGACTCCCTGATTCATACGAGCAGTACTTC	CASRYRGLPDSYEQYF
few	TRBV6-2/TRBV6-3	TRBJ2-7	TRBD2	TGTGCCAGCAGAGCGGGGACTAGCGGGTCCTACGAGCAGTACTTC	CASRAGTSGSYEQYF
once	TRBV11-2	TRBJ2-1	TRBD2	TGTGCCAGCAGCTGGGTTAGCGGGAGTAATGAGCAGTTCTTC	CASSWVSGSNEQFF
.	TRBV4-1	TRBJ2-7	.	TGCGCCAGCAGCCCCGGAGTCACAGGGTCCTACGAGCAGTACTTC	CASSPGVTGSYEQYF
once	TRBV6-2/TRBV6-3	TRBJ1-2	.	TGTGCCAGCAATCCAACAGGGACCTCAGCGTATGGCTACACCTTC	CASNPTGTSAYGYTF
.	TRBV29-1	TRBJ1-3	TRBD1	TGCAGCGTTGAGGGACAGGGGGAACACACCATATATTTT	CSVEGQGEHTIYF
.	TRBV15	TRBJ2-7	TRBD1	TGTGCCACCGGACAGGGAACAAACTACGAGCAGTACTTC	CATGQGTNYEQYF
few	TRBV20-1	TRBJ2-5	.	TGCAGTGCTGACCCGATAGGGGAAGAGACCCAGTACTTC	CSADPIGEETQYF
.	TRBV14	TRBJ2-5	.	TGTGCCAGCAGCCAAGTCCTGGGGACGGGAGAGACCCAGTACTTC	CASSQVLGTGETQYF
.	TRBV6-2/TRBV6-3	TRBJ2-5	.	TGTGCCAGCAGTTACTCGCGCAGGACCAACAATGAGCAGTACTTC	CASSYSRRTNNEQYF
few	TRBV12-3/TRBV12-4	TRBJ2-5	TRBD2	TGTGCCAGCAGTTTCTCCGGGAGGTACCAAGAGACCCAGTACTTC	CASSFSGRYQETQYF
.	TRBV4-1	TRBJ2-7	.	TGCGCCAGCAGCCAAGCGGAGAGGGAGGACGAGCAGTACTTC	CASSQAEREDEQYF
.	TRBV29-1	TRBJ2-7	.	TGCAGCGTTGAGAGGAGGAGCGAGCAGTACTTC	CSVERRSEQYF
.	TRBV29-1	TRBJ2-3	.	TGCAGCGTTCAGGTCCTTGGGGGTGAGGTGACAGATACGCAGTATTTT	CSVQVLGGEVTDTQYF
few	TRBV5-6	TRBJ2-5	TRBD2	TGTGCCAGCAGCTCCTTGCTAGCGGGGATACAAGAGACCCAGTACTTC	CASSSLLAGIQETQYF
.	TRBV4-3	TRBJ2-7	TRBD2	TGTGCCAGCAGCCAAGGGACTAGCGGGGTGTACGAGCAGTACTTC	CASSQGTSGVYEQYF
few	TRBV20-1	TRBJ1-6	.	TGCAGTGCTAGGGACGGACGGAGCTCCTATAATTCACCCCTCCACTTT	CSARDGRSSYNSPLHF
few	TRBV10-3	TRBJ1-2	TRBD1	TGTGCCATCTACCGGGACAGGGGGCATGGCTACACCTTC	CAIYRDRGHGYTF
many	TRBV5-1	TRBJ2-3	.	TGTGCCAGCAGCTTTAGCACAGATACGCAGTATTTT	CASSFSTDTQYF
.	TRBV30	TRBJ1-4	TRBD1	TGTGCCTGGAACAGGGGGTTCGTTGAAAAACTGTTTTTT	CAWNRGFVEKLFF
few	TRBV6-2/TRBV6-3	TRBJ1-5	.	TGTGCCAGCCGTAATCAGCCCCAGCATTTT	CASRNQPQHF
few	TRBV20-1	TRBJ1-2	.	TGCAGTGCTAGCGGGACTTCGTATGGCTACACCTTC	CSASGTSYGYTF
.	TRBV28	TRBJ1-6	.	TGTGCCAGCAGTTCCCGGGCCTCCTATAATTCACCCCTCCACTTT	CASSSRASYNSPLHF
few	TRBV3-1	TRBJ2-4	TRBD1	TGTGCCAGCAGCGAAGTTCCGACAGGGGCCAAAAACATTCAGTACTTC	CASSEVPTGAKNIQYF
.	TRBV19	TRBJ1-1	.	TGTGCCAGTAGTATCGTGGGGGAGACTGAAGCTTTCTTT	CASSIVGETEAFF
.	TRBV20-1	TRBJ2-3	.	TGCAGTGCTACTAGGTCCGATACCTATAGCACAGATACGCAGTATTTT	CSATRSDTYSTDTQYF
.	TRBV20-1	TRBJ2-7	.	TGCAGTGCTAGAGATGGGGACAACACCTACGAGCAGTACTTC	CSARDGDNTYEQYF
once	TRBV10-3	TRBJ2-2	.	TGTGCCATCAGTGACCGAGGGGAATCCGGGGAGCTGTTTTTT	CAISDRGESGELFF
few	TRBV20-1	TRBJ1-6	.	TGCAGTGCTAGAGTCGGGACGGCAACTCTTCTGCTCCACTTT	CSARVGTATLLLHF
few	TRBV28	TRBJ1-2	.	TGTGCCAGCAGTTTTCATTTCCCGAGCTATGGCTACACCTTC	CASSFHFPSYGYTF
.	TRBV6-1	TRBJ2-2	.	TGTGCCACGTCGAGAGGGCCGAACACCGGGGAGCTGTTTTTT	CATSRGPNTGELFF
few	TRBV20-1	TRBJ2-1	.	TGCAGTGCTACGGCGATGAATGAGCAGTTCTTC	CSATAMNEQFF
.	TRBV5-1	TRBJ1-2	TRBD1	TGCGCCAGCAGCTTGAGGCAGGGGGTGCCCTATGGCTACACCTTC	CASSLRQGVPYGYTF
many	TRBV20-1	TRBJ2-5	TRBD1	TGCAGTGCTAGAGATCCACTCCGGGACAGGGAAGAGACCCAGTACTTC	CSARDPLRDREETQYF
.	TRBV13	TRBJ1-6	.	TGTGCCAGCAGCTTATATGGCGGCTCCTATAATTCACCCCTCCACTTT	CASSLYGGSYNSPLHF
few	TRBV5-6	TRBJ2-7	TRBD2	TGTGCCAGCAGCCCAACGGGACTAGGATTATACGAGCAGTACTTC	CASSPTGLGLYEQYF
few	TRBV29-1	TRBJ1-2	.	TGCAGCGCCGGGAACAGCCTGGGGCACTATGGCTACACCTTC	CSAGNSLGHYGYTF
.	TRBV6-2/TRBV6-3	TRBJ1-6	TRBD1	TGTGCCAGCAGTGGCGACAGGGCTTCACCCCTCCACTTT	CASSGDRASPLHF
.	TRBV27	TRBJ2-7	TRBD2	TGTGCCAGCAGTTCAGTCTTAGCGGGAGGGCACGAGCAGTACTTC	CASSSVLAGGHEQYF
.	TRBV5-1	TRBJ1-1	.	TGCGCCAGCAGCTTGGGGGCATCGGCCACTGAAGCTTTCTTT	CASSLGASATEAFF
.	TRBV20-1	TRBJ2-7	TRBD2	TGCAGTGCTGAACGGGACGGGGGGTACGAGCAGTACTTC	CSAERDGGYEQYF
.	TRBV18	TRBJ2-7	TRBD1	TGTGCCAGCTCACCCGCCCTCCAGACAGGGGAGAATGAGCAGTACTTC	CASSPALQTGENEQYF
.	TRBV27	TRBJ1-6	.	TGTGCCAGCAGTTTATCCCCCTATAATTCACCCCTCCACTTT	CASSLSPYNSPLHF
few	TRBV5-6	TRBJ2-7	TRBD2	TGTGCCAGCAGCCGAATAATGGCGGGAGACGAGCAGTACTTC	CASSRIMAGDEQYF
few	TRBV20-1	TRBJ2-7	.	TGCAGTGCTAGCGGGAACGAATTCGAGCAGTACTTC	CSASGNEFEQYF
.	TRBV7-2	TRBJ2-4	TRBD2	TGTGCCAGCAGTTCCCGGGGGGGCGGAGGACTAGCCAAAAACATTCAGTACTTC	CASSSRGGGGLAKNIQYF
.	TRBV20-1	TRBJ2-7	.	TGCAGTGCTAGCACAGGGAAGATTTACGAGCAGTACTTC	CSASTGKIYEQYF